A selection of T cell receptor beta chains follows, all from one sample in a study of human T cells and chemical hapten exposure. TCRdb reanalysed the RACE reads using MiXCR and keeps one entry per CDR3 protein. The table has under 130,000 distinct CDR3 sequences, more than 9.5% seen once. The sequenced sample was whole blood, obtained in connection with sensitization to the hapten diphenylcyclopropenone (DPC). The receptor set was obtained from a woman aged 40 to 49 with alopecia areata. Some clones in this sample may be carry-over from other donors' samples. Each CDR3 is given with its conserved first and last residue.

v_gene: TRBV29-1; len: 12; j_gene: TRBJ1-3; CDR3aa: CSVGTLGNTIYF
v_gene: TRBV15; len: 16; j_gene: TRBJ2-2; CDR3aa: CATSRATGVSSGELFF
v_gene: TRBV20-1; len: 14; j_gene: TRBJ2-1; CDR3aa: CSARRLAGYNEQFF
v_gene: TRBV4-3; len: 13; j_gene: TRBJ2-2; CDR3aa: CASSGQMPGELFF
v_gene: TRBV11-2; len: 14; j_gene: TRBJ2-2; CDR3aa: CASTGWGNTGELFF
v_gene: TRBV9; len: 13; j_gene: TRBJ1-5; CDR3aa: CASSVVGDQPQHF
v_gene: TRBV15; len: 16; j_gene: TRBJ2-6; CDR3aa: CATGRGVNSGANVLTF
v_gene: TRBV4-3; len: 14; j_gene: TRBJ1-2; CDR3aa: CASSQETQSYGYTF
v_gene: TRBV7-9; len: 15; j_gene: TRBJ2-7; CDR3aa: CASSSPGQRSYEQYF
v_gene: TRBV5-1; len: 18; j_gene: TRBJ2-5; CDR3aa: CASSSRGRASLSQETQYF
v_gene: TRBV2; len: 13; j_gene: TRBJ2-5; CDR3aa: CASRTVPGETQYF
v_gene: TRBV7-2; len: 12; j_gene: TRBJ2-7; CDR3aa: CASSFARIEQYF
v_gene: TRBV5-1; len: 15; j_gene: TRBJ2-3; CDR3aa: CASSLRAGPTDTQYF
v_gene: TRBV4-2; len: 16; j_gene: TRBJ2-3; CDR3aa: CASSQTSGGVGDTQYF
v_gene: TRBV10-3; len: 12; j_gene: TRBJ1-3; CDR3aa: CAMGSSGNTIYF
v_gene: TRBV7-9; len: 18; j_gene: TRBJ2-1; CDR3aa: CASSSPSATLAGYNEQFF
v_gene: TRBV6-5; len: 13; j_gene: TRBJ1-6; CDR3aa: CASSYGYSSPLHF
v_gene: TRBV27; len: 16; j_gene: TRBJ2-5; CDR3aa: CASSPTGAGGPETQYF
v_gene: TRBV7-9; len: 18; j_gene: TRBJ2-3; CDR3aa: CASSLESLLAGGRDTQYF
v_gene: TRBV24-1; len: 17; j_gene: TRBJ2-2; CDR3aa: CATSGYDSGRPTGELFF
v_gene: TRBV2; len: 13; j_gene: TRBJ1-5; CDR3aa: CASVDRANQPQHF
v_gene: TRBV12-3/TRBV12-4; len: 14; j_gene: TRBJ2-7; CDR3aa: CASARTSRPYEQYF
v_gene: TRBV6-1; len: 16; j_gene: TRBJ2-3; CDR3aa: CASMGTSGGRTDTQYF
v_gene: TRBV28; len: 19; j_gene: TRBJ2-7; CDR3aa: CASSEDGYEGAGVRNEQYF
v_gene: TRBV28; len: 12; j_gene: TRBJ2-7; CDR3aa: CATRTKSYEQYF
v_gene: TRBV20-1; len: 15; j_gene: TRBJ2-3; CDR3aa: CSARESTRSTDTQYF
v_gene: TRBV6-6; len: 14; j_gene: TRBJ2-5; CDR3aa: CASSEGPTRETQYF
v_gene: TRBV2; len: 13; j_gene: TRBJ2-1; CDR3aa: CASKEAVHNEQFF
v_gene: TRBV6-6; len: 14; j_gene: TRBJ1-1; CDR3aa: CASSFNRGGTEAFF
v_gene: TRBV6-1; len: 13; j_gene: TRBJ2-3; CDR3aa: CASSPVPADTQYF
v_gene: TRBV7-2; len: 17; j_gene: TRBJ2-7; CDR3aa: CASSLAGPPGVSYEQYF
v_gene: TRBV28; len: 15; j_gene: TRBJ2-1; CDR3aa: CASVGAGGPHNEQFF